The clone carrying this T cell receptor (beta chain) occurred a few times. Some clones are missing from TCRdb's copy, which holds only in-frame ones; the method was immunoSEQ multiplex PCR. The sample lists roughly 110,000 clones, about 84% seen once, with 2% to 2.5% in the top ten. This record comes from a study of radiotherapy plus CTLA-4 blockade in lung cancer. Study information: Around 19% of patients responded objectively, and around 31% achieved disease control.

Germline values: CDR1 SQVTM, CDR2 ANQGSEA. CDR3 length equals 14 residues. V shed 7 bases, J shed 9 bases, and the junction held 10 bases outside the gene matches. This rearrangement joins TRBV29-1 to TRBJ2-1, with TRBD2 identical over 12 bases. This TCR derives from a human donor with non-small cell lung cancer that progressed on radiotherapy plus ipilimumab. Some clones in this sample may be carry-over from other donors' samples. The sequences come from peripheral blood, collected from a patient treated with radiotherapy plus ipilimumab. CDR3 nucleotide sequence: TGCAGCGGTATTAACCCGGGACTAGCGGGTGAGCAGTTCTTC. Protein product: CSGINPGLAGEQFF.